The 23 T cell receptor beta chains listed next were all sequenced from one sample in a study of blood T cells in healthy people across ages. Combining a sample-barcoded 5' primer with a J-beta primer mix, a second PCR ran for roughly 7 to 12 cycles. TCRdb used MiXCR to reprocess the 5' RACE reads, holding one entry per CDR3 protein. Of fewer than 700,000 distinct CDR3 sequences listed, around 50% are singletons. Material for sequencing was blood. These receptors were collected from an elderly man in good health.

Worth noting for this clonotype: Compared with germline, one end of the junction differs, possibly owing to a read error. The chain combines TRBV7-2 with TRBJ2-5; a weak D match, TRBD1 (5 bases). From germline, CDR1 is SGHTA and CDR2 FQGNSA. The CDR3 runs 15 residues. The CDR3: CANSLVMGPQETQYF. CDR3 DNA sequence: TGTGCCAACAGCTTAGTGATGGGGCCACAAGAGACCCAGTACTTC. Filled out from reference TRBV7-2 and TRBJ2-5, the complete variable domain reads GAGVSQSPSNKVTEKGKDVELRCDPISGHTALYWYRQSLGQGLEFLIYFQGNSAPDKSGLPSDRFSAERTGGSVSTLTIQRTQQEDSAVYLCANSLVMGPQETQYFGPGTRLLVL.

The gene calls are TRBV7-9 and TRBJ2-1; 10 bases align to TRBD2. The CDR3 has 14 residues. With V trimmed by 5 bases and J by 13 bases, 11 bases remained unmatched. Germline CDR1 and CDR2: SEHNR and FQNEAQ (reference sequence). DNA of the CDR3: TGTGCCAGCAGCGTAGGACTAGCGGTAGAGACCCAGTTCTTC. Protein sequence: CASSVGLAVETQFF.

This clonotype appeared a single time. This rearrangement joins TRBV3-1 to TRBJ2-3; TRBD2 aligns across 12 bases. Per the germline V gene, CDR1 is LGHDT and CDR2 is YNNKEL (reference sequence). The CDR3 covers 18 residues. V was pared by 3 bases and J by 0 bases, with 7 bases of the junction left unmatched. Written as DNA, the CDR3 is TGTGCCAGCAGCCACCCACGTGGGACTAGCGGGAGCACAGATACGCAGTATTTT. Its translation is CASSHPRGTSGSTDTQYF.

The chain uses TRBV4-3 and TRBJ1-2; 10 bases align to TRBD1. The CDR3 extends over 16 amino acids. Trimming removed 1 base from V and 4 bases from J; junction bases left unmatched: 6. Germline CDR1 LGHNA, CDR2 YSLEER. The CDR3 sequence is CASSQGTTGGSYGYTF. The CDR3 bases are TGCGCCAGCAGCCAAGGAACGACAGGGGGCTCCTATGGCTACACCTTC.

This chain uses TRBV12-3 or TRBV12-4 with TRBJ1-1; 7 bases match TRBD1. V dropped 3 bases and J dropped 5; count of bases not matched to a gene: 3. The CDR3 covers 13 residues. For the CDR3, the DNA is TGTGCCAGCAGTTTTAGCAGGGGGACTGAAGCTTTCTTT. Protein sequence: CASSFSRGTEAFF.

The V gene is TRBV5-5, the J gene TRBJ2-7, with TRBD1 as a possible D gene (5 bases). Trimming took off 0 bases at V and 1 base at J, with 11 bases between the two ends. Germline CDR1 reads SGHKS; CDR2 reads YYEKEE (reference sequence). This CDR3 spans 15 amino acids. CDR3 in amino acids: CASSLGDSMSYEQYF. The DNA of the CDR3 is TGTGCCAGCAGCTTGGGTGACAGTATGTCCTACGAGCAGTACTTC.

The chain's CDR3 is CSAQSGEQYF. The DNA of the CDR3 is TGCAGCGCCCAATCTGGCGAGCAGTACTTC. This chain joins TRBV29-1 and TRBJ2-7; D unclear. Per germline, CDR1 SQVTM and CDR2 ANQGSEA. V shed 7 bases and J shed 6 bases, with 10 bases lying between them. The CDR3 totals 10 residues.

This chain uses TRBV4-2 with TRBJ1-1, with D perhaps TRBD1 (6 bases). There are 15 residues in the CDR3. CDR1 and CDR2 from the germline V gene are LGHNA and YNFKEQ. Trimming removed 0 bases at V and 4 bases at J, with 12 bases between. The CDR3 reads CASSQDYAGATEAFF. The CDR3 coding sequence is TGTGCCAGCAGCCAAGATTATGCAGGGGCCACTGAAGCTTTCTTT.

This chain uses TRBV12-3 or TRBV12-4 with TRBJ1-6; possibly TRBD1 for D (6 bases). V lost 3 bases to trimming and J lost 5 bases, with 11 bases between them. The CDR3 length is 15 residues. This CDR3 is CASSFQAGDNSPLHF. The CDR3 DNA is TGTGCCAGCAGTTTTCAGGCAGGGGATAATTCACCCCTCCACTTT.

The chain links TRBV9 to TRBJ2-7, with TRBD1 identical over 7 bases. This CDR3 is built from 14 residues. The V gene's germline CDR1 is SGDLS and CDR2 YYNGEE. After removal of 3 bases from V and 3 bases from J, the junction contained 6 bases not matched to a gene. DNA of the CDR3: TGTGCCAGCAGCGGAGGCACAGGGGTCTACGAGCAGTACTTC. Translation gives CASSGGTGVYEQYF.

The CDR3 region has the DNA TGCAGCGCCATGACTAGTGGAGGCAATGAGCAGTTCTTC. This encodes CSAMTSGGNEQFF. The chain has TRBV29-1 and TRBJ2-1; weak D call: TRBD2 (6 bases). The CDR3 covers 13 residues. The V gene lost 7 bases and the J gene lost 6 bases, with 16 bases spanning the gap. The germline CDR1 and CDR2 sequences are SQVTM and ANQGSEA.

CDR3 in DNA: TGCAGTGCTAGACGGGACAGCTCTGGAAACACCATATATTTT. Residues: CSARRDSSGNTIYF. This rearrangement joins TRBV20-1 to TRBJ1-3; 7 bases are shared with TRBD1. V was pared by 2 bases and J by 0 bases, with 1 base of the junction left unmatched. The CDR3 contains 14 residues. Germline V CDR1 and CDR2: DFQATT, SNEGSKA (reference sequence).

The CDR3, as DNA: TGTGCCAGCCAGACAGGGTGGGGAGAGACCCAGTACTTC. Translating gives CASQTGWGETQYF. The chain combines TRBV25-1 with TRBJ2-5, with 7 positions matching TRBD1. This CDR3 has 13 amino acids. CDR1 MGHDK and CDR2 SYGVNS come from the germline V gene. V lost 8 bases and J lost 4; bases outside the gene matches: 7.

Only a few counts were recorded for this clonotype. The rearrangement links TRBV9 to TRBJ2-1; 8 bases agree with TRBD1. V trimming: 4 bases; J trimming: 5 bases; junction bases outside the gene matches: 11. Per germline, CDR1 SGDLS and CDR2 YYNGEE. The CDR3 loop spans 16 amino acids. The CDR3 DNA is TGTGCCAGCAGCCTTAGGACAGGGAGTGGGGACAATGAGCAGTTCTTC. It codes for CASSLRTGSGDNEQFF.

This chain's CDR3 is CASSVGSSSTDTQYF. The CDR3, as DNA: TGTGCCAGCAGCGTGGGTTCAAGCAGCACAGATACGCAGTATTTT. The V call is TRBV9, the J call TRBJ2-3, with D unclear. Germline V CDR1 and CDR2: SGDLS, YYNGEE. The CDR3 is made up of 15 amino acids. Trimming took off 2 bases at V and 0 bases at J, with 10 bases between the two ends.

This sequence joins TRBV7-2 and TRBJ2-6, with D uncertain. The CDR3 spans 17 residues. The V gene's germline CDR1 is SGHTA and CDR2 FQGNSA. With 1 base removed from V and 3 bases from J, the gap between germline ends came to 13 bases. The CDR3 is CASSLVGFQLGANVLTF. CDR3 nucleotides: TGTGCCAGCAGCTTAGTAGGGTTCCAACTTGGGGCCAACGTCCTGACTTTC.

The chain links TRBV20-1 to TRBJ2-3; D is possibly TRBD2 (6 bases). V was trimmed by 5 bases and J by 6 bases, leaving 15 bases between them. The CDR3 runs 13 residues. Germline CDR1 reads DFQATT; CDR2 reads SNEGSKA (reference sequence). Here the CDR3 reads CSARDGSSDTQYF. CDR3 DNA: TGCAGTGCTCGGGACGGGAGTTCGGATACGCAGTATTTT.

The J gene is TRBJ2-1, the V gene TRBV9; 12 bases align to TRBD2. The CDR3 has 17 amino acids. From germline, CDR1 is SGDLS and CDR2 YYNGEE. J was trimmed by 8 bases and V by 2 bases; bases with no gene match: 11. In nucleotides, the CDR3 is TGTGCCAGCAGCGTCCACCCTAGCGGGGGGGGCGCTTATGAGCAGTTCTTC. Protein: CASSVHPSGGGAYEQFF.

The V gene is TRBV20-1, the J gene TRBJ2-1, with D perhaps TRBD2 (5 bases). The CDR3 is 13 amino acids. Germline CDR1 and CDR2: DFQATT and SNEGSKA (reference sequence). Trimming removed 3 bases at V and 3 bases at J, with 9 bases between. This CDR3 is CSASTGSYNEQFF. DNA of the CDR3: TGCAGTGCTAGTACGGGAAGCTACAATGAGCAGTTCTTC.

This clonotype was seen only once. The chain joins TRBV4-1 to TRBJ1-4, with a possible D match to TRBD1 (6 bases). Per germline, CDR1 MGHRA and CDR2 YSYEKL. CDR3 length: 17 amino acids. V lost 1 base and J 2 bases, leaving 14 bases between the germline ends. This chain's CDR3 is CASSQVGGAATNEKLFF. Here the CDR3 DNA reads TGCGCCAGCAGCCAAGTTGGGGGGGCGGCCACTAATGAAAAACTGTTTTTT.

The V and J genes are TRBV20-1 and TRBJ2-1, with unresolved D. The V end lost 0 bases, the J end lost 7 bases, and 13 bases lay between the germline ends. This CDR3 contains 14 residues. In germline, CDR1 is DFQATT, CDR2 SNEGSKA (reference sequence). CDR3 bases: TGCAGTGCTAGAGACCGAATTACTGGGAATGAGCAGTTCTTC. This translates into CSARDRITGNEQFF.

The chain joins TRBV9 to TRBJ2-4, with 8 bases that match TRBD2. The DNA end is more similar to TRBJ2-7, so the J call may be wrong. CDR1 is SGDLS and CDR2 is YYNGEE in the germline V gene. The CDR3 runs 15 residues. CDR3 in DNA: TGTGCCAGCAGCGTAGAGGGCGGGAGGAGTGACGAGCAGTACTTC. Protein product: CASSVEGGRSDEQYF.

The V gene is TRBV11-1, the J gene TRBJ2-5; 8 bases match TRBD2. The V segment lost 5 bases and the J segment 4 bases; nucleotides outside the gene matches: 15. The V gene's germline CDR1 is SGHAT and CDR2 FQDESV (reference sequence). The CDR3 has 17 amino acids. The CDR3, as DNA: TGTGCCAGCAGCCCAAGCGGGAGCTCGAGGCGAAGAGAGACCCAGTACTTC. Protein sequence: CASSPSGSSRRRETQYF.